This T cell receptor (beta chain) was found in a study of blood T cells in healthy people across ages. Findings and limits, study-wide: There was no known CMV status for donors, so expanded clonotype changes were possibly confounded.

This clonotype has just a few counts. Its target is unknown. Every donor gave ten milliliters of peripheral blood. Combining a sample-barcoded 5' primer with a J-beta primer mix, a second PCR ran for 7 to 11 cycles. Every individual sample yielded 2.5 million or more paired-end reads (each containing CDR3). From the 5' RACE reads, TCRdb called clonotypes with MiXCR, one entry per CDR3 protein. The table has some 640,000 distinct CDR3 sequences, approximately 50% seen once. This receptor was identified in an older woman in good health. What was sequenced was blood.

In nucleotides, the CDR3 is TGTGCCAGCAGCCAGCAGACAGGGATAGGTGAGACCCAGTACTTC. Translating it yields CASSQQTGIGETQYF. This chain connects TRBV7-2 to TRBJ2-5, with TRBD1 matching over 7 bases. Germline loops: CDR1 SGHTA, CDR2 FQGNSA. V shed 5 bases, J shed 5 bases, and the junction held 11 bases outside the gene matches. CDR3 length: 15 residues. The full variable domain, in which reference TRBV7-2 and TRBJ2-5 provide the parts outside the CDR3, is GAGVSQSPSNKVTEKGKDVELRCDPISGHTALYWYRQSLGQGLEFLIYFQGNSAPDKSGLPSDRFSAERTGGSVSTLTIQRTQQEDSAVYLCASSQQTGIGETQYFGPGTRLLVL.